The clone carrying this T cell receptor beta chain was detected many times. Its specificity is not known. Germline DNA was also extracted, and blood RNA was taken from unsorted whole blood. The sample is drawn from a study of tumor-infiltrating lymphocytes in primary liver carcinoma. Whole-study context: All patients had surgically resected primary liver carcinoma. Notes on the study in general: The top-250-clone fraction was significantly higher in tumors than in blood (p = 0.039).

The researchers produced TCR beta cDNA from approximately 540 ng total RNA with a constant-region primer. What produced the TCR beta libraries was three nested multiplex PCR rounds using slightly modified ARM-PCR. Forward primers for TRBV1-TRBV30 and a C-beta reverse primer served the first two PCR rounds, at around 9 cycles each. One entry per CDR3 protein, called by TCRdb with MiXCR from the multiplex PCR reads. The table includes fewer than 350,000 distinct CDR3 sequences, 65% detected once. The CDR3 runs to 15 residues. CDR1 is ENHRY and CDR2 is SYGVKD in the germline V gene. The V end was cut by 3 bases, the J end by 0 bases, with 10 bases between.

The sequenced material came from peripheral blood. This clonotype was obtained from a man aged 35-49 years with primary liver carcinoma and hepatitis B virus infection. This chain uses TRBV10-3 with TRBJ2-3; the D gene could be TRBD1 or TRBD2 (6 bases each). CDR3 sequence: CAISEGGTSTDTQYF. As DNA, the CDR3 is TGTGCCATCAGTGAAGGGGGGACTAGCACAGATACGCAGTATTTT.